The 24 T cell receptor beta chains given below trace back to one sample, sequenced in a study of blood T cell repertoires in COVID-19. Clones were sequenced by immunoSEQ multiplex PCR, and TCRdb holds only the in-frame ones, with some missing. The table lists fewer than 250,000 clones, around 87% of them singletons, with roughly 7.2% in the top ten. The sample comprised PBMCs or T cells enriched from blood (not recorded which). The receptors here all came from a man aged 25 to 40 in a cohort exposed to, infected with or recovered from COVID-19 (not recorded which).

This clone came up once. The CDR3 sequence is CASSQDPYEQYF. The CDR3 DNA follows: TGTGCCAGCAGCCAGGATCCATACGAGCAGTACTTC. This rearrangement joins TRBV6-5 to TRBJ2-7, with D unclear. The ends were cut back, 6 bases at V and 4 bases at J, with 10 bases in the middle. The germline gives CDR1 MNHEY, CDR2 SVGAGI. The CDR3 is 12 residues long.

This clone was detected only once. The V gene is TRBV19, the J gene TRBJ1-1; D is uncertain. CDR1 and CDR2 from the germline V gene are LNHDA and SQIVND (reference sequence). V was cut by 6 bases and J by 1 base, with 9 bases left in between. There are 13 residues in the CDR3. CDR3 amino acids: CASRREPNTEAFF. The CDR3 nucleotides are TGTGCCAGTAGGAGGGAACCGAACACTGAAGCTTTCTTT. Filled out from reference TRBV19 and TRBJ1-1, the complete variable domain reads DGGITQSPKYLFRKEGQNVTLSCEQNLNHDAMYWYRQDPGQGLRLIYYSQIVNDFQKGDIAEGYSVSREKKESFPLTVTSAQKNPTAFYLCASRREPNTEAFFGQGTRLTVV.

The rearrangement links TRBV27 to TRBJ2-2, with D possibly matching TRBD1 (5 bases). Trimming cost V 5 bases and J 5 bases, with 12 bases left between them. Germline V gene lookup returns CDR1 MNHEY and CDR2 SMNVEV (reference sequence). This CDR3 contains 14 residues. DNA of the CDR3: TGTGCCAGCAGTCAGGGTAGGGTGACCGGGGAGCTGTTTTTT. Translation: CASSQGRVTGELFF.

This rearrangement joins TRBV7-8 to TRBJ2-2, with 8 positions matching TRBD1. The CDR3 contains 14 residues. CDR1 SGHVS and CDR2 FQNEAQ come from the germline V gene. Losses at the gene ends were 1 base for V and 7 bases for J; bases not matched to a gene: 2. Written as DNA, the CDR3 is TGTGCCAGCAGCTTAGGGACAGGGATCGGGGAGCTGTTTTTT. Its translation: CASSLGTGIGELFF.

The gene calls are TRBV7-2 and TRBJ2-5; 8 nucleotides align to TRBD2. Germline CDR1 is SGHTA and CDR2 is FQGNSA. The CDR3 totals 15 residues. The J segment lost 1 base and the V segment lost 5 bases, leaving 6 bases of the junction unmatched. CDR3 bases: TGTGCCAGCAGCACCTTTAGCGGGGCCCAAGAGACCCAGTACTTC. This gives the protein CASSTFSGAQETQYF.

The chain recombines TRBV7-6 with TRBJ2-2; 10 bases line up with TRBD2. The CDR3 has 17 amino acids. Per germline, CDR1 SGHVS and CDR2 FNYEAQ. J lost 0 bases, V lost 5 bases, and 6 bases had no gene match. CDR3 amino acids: CASSPRLAGANTGELFF. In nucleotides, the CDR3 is TGTGCCAGCAGCCCACGACTAGCGGGTGCGAACACCGGGGAGCTGTTTTTT.

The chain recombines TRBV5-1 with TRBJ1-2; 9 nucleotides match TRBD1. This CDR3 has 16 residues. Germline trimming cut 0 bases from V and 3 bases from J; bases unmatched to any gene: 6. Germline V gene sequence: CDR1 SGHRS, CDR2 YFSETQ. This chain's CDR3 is CASSLGDRALHYGYTF. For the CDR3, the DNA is TGCGCCAGCAGCTTGGGGGACAGGGCTCTTCACTATGGCTACACCTTC.

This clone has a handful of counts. CDR3: CASRATGTGNDGYTF. The DNA of the CDR3 is TGTGCCAGCAGGGCTACCGGGACAGGGAATGATGGCTACACCTTC. V gene TRBV6-5 combines with J gene TRBJ1-2; TRBD1 aligns across 9 bases. The junction had 11 bases not matched to a gene; V was cut back by 6 bases and J by 6 bases. In germline, CDR1 is MNHEY, CDR2 SVGAGI. The CDR3 sequence is 15 residues long.

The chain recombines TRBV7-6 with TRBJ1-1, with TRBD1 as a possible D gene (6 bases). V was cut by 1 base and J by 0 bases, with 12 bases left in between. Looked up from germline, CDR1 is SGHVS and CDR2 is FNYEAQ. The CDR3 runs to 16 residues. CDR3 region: CASSLGPAGVNTEAFF. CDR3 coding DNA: TGTGCCAGCAGCTTAGGCCCTGCAGGGGTGAACACTGAAGCTTTCTTT.

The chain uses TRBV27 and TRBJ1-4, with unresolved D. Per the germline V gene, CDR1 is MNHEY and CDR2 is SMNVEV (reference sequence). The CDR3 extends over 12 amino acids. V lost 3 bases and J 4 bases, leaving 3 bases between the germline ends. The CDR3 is CASSFHNEKLFF. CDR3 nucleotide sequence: TGTGCCAGCAGTTTCCATAATGAAAAACTGTTTTTT.

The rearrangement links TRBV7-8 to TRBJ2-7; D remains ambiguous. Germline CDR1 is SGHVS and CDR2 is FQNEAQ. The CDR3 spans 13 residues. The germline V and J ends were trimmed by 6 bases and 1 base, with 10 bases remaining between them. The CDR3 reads CASSQFTSYEQYF. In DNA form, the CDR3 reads TGTGCCAGCAGTCAATTTACATCCTACGAGCAGTACTTC.

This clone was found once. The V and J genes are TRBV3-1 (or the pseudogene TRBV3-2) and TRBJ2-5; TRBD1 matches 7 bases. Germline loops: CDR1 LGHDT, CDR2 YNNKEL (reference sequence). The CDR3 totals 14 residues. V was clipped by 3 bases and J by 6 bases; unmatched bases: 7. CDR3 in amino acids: CASSQRQGGQTQYF. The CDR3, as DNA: TGTGCCAGCAGCCAGCGACAAGGGGGCCAGACCCAGTACTTC.

The CDR3 bases are TGTGCCAGCAGGGTCTTCGCAACGGGAGTTGATACGCAGTATTTT. Protein sequence: CASRVFATGVDTQYF. The chain has TRBV27 and TRBJ2-3; D is perhaps TRBD2 (6 bases). The CDR3 runs to 15 residues. With 6 bases removed from V and 6 bases from J, the gap between germline ends came to 19 bases. In germline, CDR1 is MNHEY, CDR2 SMNVEV (reference sequence).

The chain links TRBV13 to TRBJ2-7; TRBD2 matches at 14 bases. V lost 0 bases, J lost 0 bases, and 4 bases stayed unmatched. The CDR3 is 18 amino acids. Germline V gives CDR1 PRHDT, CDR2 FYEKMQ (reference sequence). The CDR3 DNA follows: TGTGCCAGCAGCTTAGGAGGACTAGCGGGAGGCACCTCCTACGAGCAGTACTTC. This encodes CASSLGGLAGGTSYEQYF.

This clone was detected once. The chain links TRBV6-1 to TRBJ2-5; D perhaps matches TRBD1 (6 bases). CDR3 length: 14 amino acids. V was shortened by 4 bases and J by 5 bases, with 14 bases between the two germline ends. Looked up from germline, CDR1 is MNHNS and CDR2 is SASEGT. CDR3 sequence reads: CASSASRGGETQYF. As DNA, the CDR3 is TGTGCCAGCAGTGCTAGCAGGGGCGGGGAGACCCAGTACTTC.

CDR3 DNA sequence: TGTGCCAGCAGCCAATCAAGGGTCAACGGGGCCTACGAGCAGTACTTC. Translating gives CASSQSRVNGAYEQYF. The genes are TRBV16 and TRBJ2-7; TRBD2 is a possible D gene (5 bases). Germline loops: CDR1 KGHSY, CDR2 FQNENV. The CDR3 extends over 16 amino acids. Deletions cut 0 bases from V and 2 bases from J, with 14 bases between.

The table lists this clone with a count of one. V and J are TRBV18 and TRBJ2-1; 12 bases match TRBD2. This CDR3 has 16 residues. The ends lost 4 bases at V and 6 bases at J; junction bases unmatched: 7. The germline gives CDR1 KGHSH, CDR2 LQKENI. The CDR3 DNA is TGTGCCAGCTCACGACTAGCGGGAGTTATTGCCAATGAGCAGTTCTTC. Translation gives CASSRLAGVIANEQFF. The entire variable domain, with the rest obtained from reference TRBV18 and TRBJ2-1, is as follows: NAGVMQNPRHLVRRRGQEARLRCSPMKGHSHVYWYRQLPEEGLKFMVYLQKENIIDESGMPKERFSAEFPKEGPSILRIQQVVRGDSAAYFCASSRLAGVIANEQFFGPGTRLTVL.

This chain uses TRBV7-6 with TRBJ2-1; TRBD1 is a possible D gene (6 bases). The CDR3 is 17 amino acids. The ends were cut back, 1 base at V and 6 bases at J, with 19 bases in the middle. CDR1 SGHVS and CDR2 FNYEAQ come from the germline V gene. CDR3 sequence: CASSLGSSGHYVNEQFF. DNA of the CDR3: TGTGCCAGCAGCTTAGGGTCGTCGGGACACTACGTCAATGAGCAGTTCTTC.

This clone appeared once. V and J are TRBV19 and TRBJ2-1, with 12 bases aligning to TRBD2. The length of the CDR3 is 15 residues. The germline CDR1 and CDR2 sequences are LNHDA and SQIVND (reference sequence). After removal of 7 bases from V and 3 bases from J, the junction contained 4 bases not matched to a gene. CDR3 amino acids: CASTSLAGGYNEQFF. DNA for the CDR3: TGTGCCAGTACCTCACTAGCGGGAGGCTACAATGAGCAGTTCTTC.

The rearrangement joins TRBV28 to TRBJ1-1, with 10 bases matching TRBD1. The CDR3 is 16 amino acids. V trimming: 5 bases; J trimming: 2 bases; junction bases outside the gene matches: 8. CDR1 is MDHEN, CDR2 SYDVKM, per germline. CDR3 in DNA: TGTGCCAGCAGTCTGAATCCGACAGGGGGCAACACTGAAGCTTTCTTT. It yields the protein CASSLNPTGGNTEAFF.

The CDR3 nucleotides read TGTGCCAGCAGCTTAGGTCAAGACAGGGGCGGCCAAGAGACCCAGTACTTC. Translated: CASSLGQDRGGQETQYF. The chain employs TRBV11-3 and TRBJ2-5; TRBD1 matches at 8 bases. The CDR3 loop spans 17 amino acids. V trimming: 1 base; J trimming: 1 base; junction bases outside the gene matches: 8. The germline gives CDR1 SGHNT, CDR2 YENEEA.

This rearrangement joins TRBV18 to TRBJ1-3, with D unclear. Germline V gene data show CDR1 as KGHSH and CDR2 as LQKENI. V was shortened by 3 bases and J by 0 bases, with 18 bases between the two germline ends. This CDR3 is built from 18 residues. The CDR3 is CASSPLLGGIGSGNTIYF. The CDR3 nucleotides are TGTGCCAGCTCACCTTTACTTGGAGGCATAGGCTCTGGAAACACCATATATTTT.

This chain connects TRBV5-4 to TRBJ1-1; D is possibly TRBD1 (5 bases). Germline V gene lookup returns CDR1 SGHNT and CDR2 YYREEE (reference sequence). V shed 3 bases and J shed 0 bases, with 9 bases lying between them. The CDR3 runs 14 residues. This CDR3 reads CASSSTVMNTEAFF. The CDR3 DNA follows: TGTGCCAGCAGCTCGACAGTGATGAACACTGAAGCTTTCTTT.

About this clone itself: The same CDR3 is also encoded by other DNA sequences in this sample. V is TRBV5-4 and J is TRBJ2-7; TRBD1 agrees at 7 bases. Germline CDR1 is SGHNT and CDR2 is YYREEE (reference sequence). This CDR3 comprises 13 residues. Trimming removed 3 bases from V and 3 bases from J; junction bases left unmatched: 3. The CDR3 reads CASSSGTDYEQYF. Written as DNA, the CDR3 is TGTGCCAGCAGCTCCGGGACAGACTACGAGCAGTACTTC.